The 14 T cell receptor beta chains in this list originate from one sample, sequenced in a study of beta chain features in type 1 diabetes (dated by TCRdb to 2017 to 2018). Receptor amplification or capture employed the immunoSEQ multiplex PCR assay. The entire amount of isolated RNA was reverse transcribed using the High Capacity cDNA Reverse Transcription Kit, so the sequenced TCRB transcripts were expressed ones. TCRdb obtained this table from immuneACCESS and retained in-frame rearrangements with V and J assigned. These tables miss some clones; where compared with another copy, unresolved V genes account for less than half of the shortfall, and the remainder is unexplained. The sample contains 250,000 to 350,000 clones, 9.5% to 12% of them found a single time. The ten largest clonotypes hold around 0.015% of the sample. Material: naive CD4+ T cells from blood. Reading the label with the study, this specimen's cell subset or site is: true naive CD4+ T cells. The receptors stem from a woman aged 25 to 39 in good health.

The chain recombines TRBV2 with TRBJ2-7; no clear D gene. The CDR3 has 11 amino acids. V gave up 3 bases and J gave up 4 bases, with 4 bases separating them. Per the germline V gene, CDR1 is SNHLY and CDR2 is FYNNEI. The CDR3 DNA follows: TGTGCCAGCAGTGATAATTACGAGCAGTACTTC. Amino acids: CASSDNYEQYF. The variable domain in full, with the rest retrieved from reference TRBV2 and TRBJ2-7, is EPEVTQTPSHQVTQMGQEVILRCVPISNHLYFYWYRQILGQKVEFLVSFYNNEISEKSEIFDDQFSVERPDGSNFTLKIRSTKLEDSAMYFCASSDNYEQYFGPGTRLTVT.

V usage is TRBV5-1 and J usage is TRBJ2-7, with 13 nucleotides matching TRBD2. This CDR3 comprises 14 residues. Germline V lookup: CDR1 SGHRS, CDR2 YFSETQ. After removal of 5 bases from V and 7 bases from J, the junction contained 6 bases not matched to a gene. DNA of the CDR3: TGCGCCAGCAGAAACGGACTAGCGGGAGAGGAGCAGTACTTC. Protein product: CASRNGLAGEEQYF.

This clone has only a few counts. The J gene is TRBJ1-2, the V gene TRBV28, with 10 nucleotides matching TRBD1. The CDR3 totals 15 residues. Trimming at V came to 5 bases and at J to 3 bases, leaving 6 bases not matched to a gene. Looked up from germline, CDR1 is MDHEN and CDR2 is SYDVKM. CDR3 sequence: CASSVGTGAYYGYTF. Written as DNA, the CDR3 is TGTGCCAGCAGTGTAGGGACAGGGGCGTACTATGGCTACACCTTC.

The chain uses TRBV9 and TRBJ2-1; no definite D call. Looked up from germline, CDR1 is SGDLS and CDR2 is YYNGEE. The CDR3 consists of 14 residues. Trimming removed 1 base from V and 4 bases from J, with 9 bases in between. CDR3 sequence (DNA): TGTGCCAGCAGCGTATCCACTGTGTACAATGAGCAGTTCTTC. This codes for CASSVSTVYNEQFF.

The chain uses TRBV19 and TRBJ1-3, with D perhaps TRBD1 (6 bases). Between the trimmed V and J ends, which lost 6 bases and 0 bases, there was a span of 9 bases. Germline values: CDR1 LNHDA, CDR2 SQIVND (reference sequence). This CDR3 contains 14 residues. CDR3 nucleotide sequence: TGTGCCAGTAGGACAGGTAACTCTGGAAACACCATATATTTT. The encoded protein is CASRTGNSGNTIYF.

The V gene is TRBV25-1, the J gene TRBJ2-5; D may be TRBD1 (6 bases). CDR3 size: 14 residues. Trimming removed 4 bases from V and 5 bases from J, with 14 bases in between. Germline CDR1 reads MGHDK; CDR2 reads SYGVNS. The CDR3 DNA is TGTGCCAGCAGTGCGAGCAGGGGACCGGAGACCCAGTACTTC. It codes for CASSASRGPETQYF.

This clone occurred a few times. The chain uses TRBV5-1 and TRBJ2-7; maybe TRBD1 (6 bases). The CDR3 is 15 amino acids. With 3 bases removed from V and 2 bases from J, the gap between germline ends came to 15 bases. The germline V gene has CDR1 SGHRS and CDR2 YFSETQ. The CDR3 bases are TGCGCCAGCAGCTCCATCGACAGGAACACCTACGAGCAGTACTTC. This sequence encodes CASSSIDRNTYEQYF.

This clone was observed a handful of times. The chain joins TRBV30 to TRBJ2-7, with D possibly matching TRBD2 (6 bases). Germline CDR1 and CDR2: GTSNPN and SVGIG (reference sequence). The V gene lost 5 bases and the J gene lost 3 bases, with 17 bases spanning the gap. The CDR3 extends over 14 amino acids. The CDR3 spells CAWRPGWTNYEQYF. The CDR3, as DNA: TGTGCCTGGCGCCCTGGTTGGACTAACTACGAGCAGTACTTC.

This clone was found a few times. The V call is TRBV14, the J call TRBJ2-7; 11 nucleotides agree with TRBD2. The V segment lost 6 bases and the J segment 3 bases; nucleotides outside the gene matches: 10. Germline V lookup: CDR1 SGHDN, CDR2 FVKESK. This CDR3 comprises 16 residues. For the CDR3, the DNA is TGTGCCAGCAGTTTAGCCAGACTAGCGGGAAGCTACGAGCAGTACTTC. Translation: CASSLARLAGSYEQYF.

This clone turned up a few times. The chain couples TRBV6-5 to TRBJ2-7; 11 bases align to TRBD2. This CDR3 has 14 residues. Germline V lookup: CDR1 MNHEY, CDR2 SVGAGI. With 7 bases clipped from V and 3 bases from J, the junction kept 5 bases outside the gene matches. The CDR3 DNA reads as TGTGCCAGCACCCGACTAGCGGGGATCTACGAGCAGTACTTC. Translated: CASTRLAGIYEQYF.

A few counts support this clone. This chain joins TRBV7-2 and TRBJ2-7, with 9 bases fitting TRBD2. The CDR3 totals 14 residues. With 3 bases clipped from V and 7 bases from J, the junction kept 7 bases outside the gene matches. Germline CDR1 SGHTA, CDR2 FQGNSA. The CDR3 sequence: CASSFRLAGKEQYF. CDR3 nucleotide sequence: TGTGCCAGCAGCTTTCGGCTAGCGGGGAAAGAGCAGTACTTC.

The CDR3 protein is CASIKGQTTGELFF. For the CDR3, the DNA is TGTGCCAGCATTAAGGGACAGACCACCGGGGAGCTGTTTTTT. This chain joins TRBV7-9 and TRBJ2-2; 7 bases match TRBD1. CDR3 size: 14 residues. The germline CDR1 and CDR2 sequences are SEHNR and FQNEAQ (reference sequence). With 7 bases clipped from V and 4 bases from J, the junction kept 6 bases outside the gene matches.

The chain couples TRBV2 to TRBJ2-5; 10 nucleotides line up with TRBD1. The J segment lost 4 bases and the V segment lost 6 bases, leaving 8 bases of the junction unmatched. The CDR3 runs to 15 residues. In germline, CDR1 is SNHLY, CDR2 FYNNEI. In nucleotides, the CDR3 is TGTGCCAGCAGGGGGACAGGGGCCTACGTAGAGACCCAGTACTTC. Its translation: CASRGTGAYVETQYF.

This clone was seen more than once but under ten times. The genes are TRBV5-1 and TRBJ2-1; 11 bases align to TRBD2. The CDR3 length is 16 residues. The V gene's germline CDR1 is SGHRS and CDR2 YFSETQ. Trimming at V came to 5 bases and at J to 6 bases, leaving 10 bases not matched to a gene. CDR3: CASRSAPGLAANEQFF. CDR3 bases: TGCGCCAGCAGGTCAGCTCCGGGACTAGCGGCCAATGAGCAGTTCTTC.